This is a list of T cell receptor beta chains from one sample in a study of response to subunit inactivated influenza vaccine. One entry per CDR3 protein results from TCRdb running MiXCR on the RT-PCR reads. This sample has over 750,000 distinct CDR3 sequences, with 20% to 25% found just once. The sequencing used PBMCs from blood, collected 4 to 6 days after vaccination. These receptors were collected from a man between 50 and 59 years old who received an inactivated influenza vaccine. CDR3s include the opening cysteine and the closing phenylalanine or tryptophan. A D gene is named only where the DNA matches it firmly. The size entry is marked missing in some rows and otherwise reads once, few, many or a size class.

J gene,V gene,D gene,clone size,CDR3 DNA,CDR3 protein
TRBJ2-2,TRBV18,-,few,TGTGCCAGCGCCAACGGGATCAACACCGGGGAGCTGTTTTTT,CASANGINTGELFF
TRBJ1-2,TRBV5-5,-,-,TGTGCCAGCAGCTTGGACACCCGAAACTATGGCTACACCTTC,CASSLDTRNYGYTF
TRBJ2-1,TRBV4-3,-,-,TGCGCCAGCAGCCAAGGAGGTAGCCTCAATGAGCAGTTCTTC,CASSQGGSLNEQFF
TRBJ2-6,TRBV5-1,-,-,TGCGCCAGCAGCTTACTACAGGGAGCCGGGGCCAACGTCCTGACTTTC,CASSLLQGAGANVLTF
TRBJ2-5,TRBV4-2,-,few,TGTGCCAGCAGCCATTACAGACAAGAGACCCAGTACTTC,CASSHYRQETQYF
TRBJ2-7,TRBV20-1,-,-,TGCAGTGCCAAACGTCCACAGGGCTACGAGCAGTACTTC,CSAKRPQGYEQYF
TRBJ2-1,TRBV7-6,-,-,TGTGCCAGCAGCAGACGGGGCCTAGACAATGAGCGGTTCTTC,CASSRRGLDNERFF
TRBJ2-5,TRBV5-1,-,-,TGCGCCAGCAGCCTCCCAGGATTCCAAGAGACCCAGTACTTC,CASSLPGFQETQYF
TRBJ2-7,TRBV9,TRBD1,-,TGTGCCAGCAGCGTAGCTGGAGGGACAGGGAGGCAGTACGAGCAGTACTTC,CASSVAGGTGRQYEQYF
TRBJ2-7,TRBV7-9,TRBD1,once,TGTGCCAGCAGCTACCGACAGGGGAGGTCCTACGAGCAGTACTTC,CASSYRQGRSYEQYF
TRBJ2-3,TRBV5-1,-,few,TGCGCCAGCAGCTTGGGCAGGGTCGAAGATACGCAGTATTTT,CASSLGRVEDTQYF
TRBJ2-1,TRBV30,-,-,TGTGCCTGGGAGGGGAATGAGCAGTTCTTC,CAWEGNEQFF
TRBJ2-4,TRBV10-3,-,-,TGTGCCACCCAGGCCGTTCCACAGTACCAAAACATTCAGTACTTC,CATQAVPQYQNIQYF
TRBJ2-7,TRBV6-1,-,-,TGTGCCAGCAGTCCCCTTTTCGCCTACGAGCAGTACTTC,CASSPLFAYEQYF
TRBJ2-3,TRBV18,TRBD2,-,TGTGCCAGCTCCGTAGCGGGAGATAGTGCAGATACGCAGTATTTT,CASSVAGDSADTQYF
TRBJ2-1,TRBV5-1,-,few,TGCGCCAGCAGCTTGGCGGGTAACGGCAATGAGCAGTTCTTC,CASSLAGNGNEQFF
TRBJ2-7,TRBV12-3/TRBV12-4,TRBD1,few,TGTGCCAGCAGTAGACAGGGGGCGCGGTACGAGCAGTACTTC,CASSRQGARYEQYF
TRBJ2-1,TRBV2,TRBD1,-,TGTGCCAGCAGTGAACATGGAGACAGGGGAGGTGATGAGCAGTTCTTC,CASSEHGDRGGDEQFF
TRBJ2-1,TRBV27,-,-,TGTGCCAGCATGAAGGGGGGTGGGAATAATGAGCAGTTCTTC,CASMKGGGNNEQFF
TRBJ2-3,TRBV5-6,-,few,TGTGCCAGCAGCTTGGATCTGGGGGATACGCAGTATTTT,CASSLDLGDTQYF
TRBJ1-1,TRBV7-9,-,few,TGTGCCAGCAGCTTAGATATGGGACGGGGAGCTTTCTTT,CASSLDMGRGAFF
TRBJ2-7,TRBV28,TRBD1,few,TGTGCCAGCAGCTCCGGGACAGGTTTGGTGCAAGAAGCTCAATTC,CASSSGTGLVQEAQF
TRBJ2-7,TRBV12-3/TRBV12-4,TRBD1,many,TGCGCCAGCAGCTTGACAGGGGGCTCCTACGAGCAGTACTTC,CASSLTGGSYEQYF
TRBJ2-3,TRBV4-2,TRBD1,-,TGTGCCAGCAGCCAAGATCAGGGGGCGGATACGCAGTATTTT,CASSQDQGADTQYF
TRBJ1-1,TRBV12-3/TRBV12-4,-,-,TGTGCCAGCAGGGGACGGGTGAACACTGAAGCTTTCTTT,CASRGRVNTEAFF
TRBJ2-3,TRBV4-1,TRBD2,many,TGCGCCAGCAGCCAAGGCCCGACTAGCGGGGGGACGAATACGCAGTATTTT,CASSQGPTSGGTNTQYF
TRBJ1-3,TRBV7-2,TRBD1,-,TGTGCCAGCAGTAGATCGGCAGGGGGTGGAAACACCATATATTTT,CASSRSAGGGNTIYF
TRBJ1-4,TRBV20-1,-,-,TGCAGTGCAACCCTCAGGGGAAGGAGGTCTGAAAAACTGTTTTTT,CSATLRGRRSEKLFF
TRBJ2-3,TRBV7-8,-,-,TGTGCCAGCAGCAAGACGGACGGGTACACAGATACGCAGTATTTT,CASSKTDGYTDTQYF
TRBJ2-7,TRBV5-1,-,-,TGCGCCAGCAGTCAAGGCAGTGGGTTGCCTGATCAGTACTTC,CASSQGSGLPDQYF
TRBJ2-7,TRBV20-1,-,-,TGCAGTCCCTTGACTGTAGGGGGCTCCTACGAGCAGTACTTC,CSPLTVGGSYEQYF
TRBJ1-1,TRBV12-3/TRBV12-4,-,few,TGTGCCAGCAGTTCAGGGGTAGGCACTGAAGCTTTCTTT,CASSSGVGTEAFF
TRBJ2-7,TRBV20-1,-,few,TGCAGTGCTATCTCCCCCACCACGTCCTACGAGCAGTACTTC,CSAISPTTSYEQYF
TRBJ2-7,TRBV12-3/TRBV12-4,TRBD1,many,TGTGCCAGCAGTTTTACAGGGGGCTACGAGCAGTACTTC,CASSFTGGYEQYF
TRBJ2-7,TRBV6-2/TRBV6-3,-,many,TGTGCCAGCAGCCCCCGGATGTGGCTGTACTTC,CASSPRMWLYF
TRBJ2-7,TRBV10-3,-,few,TGTGCCATCAGTGAGTCGGTAATATCCGAGCAGTACTTC,CAISESVISEQYF
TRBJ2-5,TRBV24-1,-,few,TGTGCCACCAGTTCCAGGGTCCAAGAGACCCAGTACTTC,CATSSRVQETQYF
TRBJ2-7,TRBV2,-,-,TGTGCCAGCAGTGTAGAGCGGAAAGGGGTTCAGTACTTC,CASSVERKGVQYF
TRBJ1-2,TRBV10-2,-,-,TGCGCCAGCAGTGATCCGGGCTTGGGACGGGATGGCTACACCTTC,CASSDPGLGRDGYTF
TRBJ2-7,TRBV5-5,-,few,TGTGCCAGCAGCTATGACGGGACCCGGGGCACCTACGAGCAGTACTTC,CASSYDGTRGTYEQYF